The T cell receptor beta chain under discussion was sequenced for a study of blood T cell repertoires in COVID-19 (dated by TCRdb to the early 2020s). Broadly, across the study: Collaborator samples came from the United States, Italy and Spain and covered acute and convalescent phases of COVID-19. Deeply sampled blood TCRbeta repertoires from subjects exposed to, actively infected with, or recovered from COVID-19 were included in the dataset. Nearly every sample came with metadata listing a de-identified subject ID, COVID-19 status, age in years and sex. A freely available public database, intended as a resource for researchers studying the immune response to SARS-CoV-2, is where the repertoires were released. The material from the prospective study consisted of cDNA or gDNA derived from T cells, B-cell-depleted T cells, or PBMCs. Samples were obtained from the ongoing ImmuneRACE study (first 160 participants) and from 950 to 1,500 subjects provided by 6 global collaborators. Where available, HLA class I and class II types were obtained from metadata supplied by the sample provider rather than from assay-based typing. Findings and caveats that apply to the study as a whole: Clinical and demographic metadata were provided uncurated, with the amount varying by source and participant.

TCRbeta CDR3 regions were amplified from genomic DNA by means of the immunoSEQ Assay, a bias-controlled multiplex PCR. The authors' pipeline ran thus. The number of nucleated cells in each sample was estimated from the amplification of reference gene primers within the assay. To quantify the absolute abundance of each unique TCRbeta CDR3 rearrangement, sequence reads were collapsed and filtered. For each sample, productive Simpson clonality was calculated by taking the square root of Simpson's diversity index across productive rearrangements. TCRdb holds this immuneACCESS table with in-frame rearrangements only. Some clones are missing; in checked studies, unresolved V genes explain under half, and the rest has no known cause. V and J calls and clone size are copied from that table; D and trimming were computed from the DNA. Recorded for this sample are around 100,000 clones; around 84% of them occurred a single time. The ten most abundant clones make up about 13% of the sample.

Remarks on this clone: The specificity of this receptor is unknown. Nothing much larger sits one base from this clone, and base qualities are not available.

Each collaborating institution followed its own protocols to collect whole blood in K2EDTA tubes. For TCRbeta analysis, collaborator samples were shipped as frozen whole blood, as isolated PBMCs, or as DNA extracted from either sample type. The clonotype originates from a human donor in a cohort sampled during active COVID-19. The sequenced sample was peripheral blood.

The nucleotides read TGTGCCAGCAGCCTAACTAGCGGTTCCTACGAGCAGTACTTC. The translation is CASSLTSGSYEQYF. This sequence uses TRBV7-8 and TRBJ2-7, and 8 junctional nucleotides match TRBD2. For this chain, trimming is 5 bases at the V end and 1 base at the J end, and the number of junction bases without a gene match is 4. Spanning cysteine to phenylalanine, the CDR3 consists of 14 amino acids. Of the read, only the CDR3 DNA is kept; its 42 bases are in frame from base 1. The germline V gene provides CDR1 SGHVS and CDR2 FQNEAQ.